What follows is one TCR beta chain and its context. Germline values: CDR1 MGHRA, CDR2 YSYEKL. CDR3 size: 15 residues. Trimming took off 1 base at V and 5 bases at J, with 15 bases between the two ends. This entry belongs to a study of T cell clonotyping in hematopoietic cell transplantation. Clones were read by immunoSEQ multiplex PCR, and TCRdb kept only the in-frame ones, dropping some. The sample includes 8,400 or so clones, about 70% of them seen just once. Sequenced material: peripheral blood mononuclear cells, taken 100 days after allogeneic stem cell transplant. The rearrangement joins TRBV4-1 to TRBJ2-7; the D is unclear. The receptor was derived from a male patient aged 55 to 70 who had an allogeneic stem cell transplant from an unrelated donor, so the T cells may come from the graft donor. Some clones in this sample may be carry-over from other donors' samples. For the CDR3, the DNA is TGCGCCAGCAGCCAAGTGGAGACTGGATGGGACGAGCAGTACTTC. This translates into CASSQVETGWDEQYF.